The 11 T cell receptor beta chains below were found in one sample sequenced in a study of shared clonotypes between healthy human individuals. Data came from immunoSEQ multiplex PCR; TCRdb stores just in-frame clones and leaves some out. The table lists millions of clones, approximately 95% of them singletons. Sequencing was carried out using naive CD4+ T cells from PBMCs. Subset denoted: CD45RA+ positively selected. The receptors shown here come from a man aged 18 to 29 in good health. Some clones in this sample may be carry-over from other donors' samples.

The chain carries TRBV11-3 and TRBJ2-2, with 10 bases matching TRBD2. This CDR3 region has 18 residues. The J segment lost 0 bases and the V segment lost 5 bases, leaving 9 bases of the junction unmatched. Germline CDR1 SGHNT, CDR2 YENEEA. In DNA form, the CDR3 reads TGTGCCAGCAGCCCCGGCGGTAGCGGGAGGACGAACACCGGGGAGCTGTTTTTT. Translation: CASSPGGSGRTNTGELFF.

V is TRBV29-1 and J is TRBJ2-2, with TRBD1 matching over 7 bases. Per the germline V gene, CDR1 is SQVTM and CDR2 is ANQGSEA. The CDR3 has 14 residues. The V gene end was trimmed by 6 bases and the J gene end by 0 bases; junction bases not matched to a gene: 4. The CDR3 sequence: CSVRDRTNTGELFF. CDR3 sequence (DNA): TGCAGCGTGAGGGACAGAACGAACACCGGGGAGCTGTTTTTT.

V usage is TRBV27 and J usage is TRBJ2-3, with 7 bases that match TRBD1. The CDR3 has 16 amino acids. Germline V gene sequence: CDR1 MNHEY, CDR2 SMNVEV (reference sequence). V lost 5 bases to trimming and J lost 2 bases; unmatched junction nucleotides: 10. The CDR3 region has the DNA TGTGCCAGCAGTGACGACAGGGAGCCTAACACAGATACGCAGTATTTT. This translates into CASSDDREPNTDTQYF.

In regard to this clone: Other DNA sequences of this sample code for an identical CDR3. This chain uses TRBV5-1 with TRBJ2-2; TRBD2 matches at 11 bases. Germline-derived CDR1 and CDR2 are SGHRS and YFSETQ. This CDR3 contains 16 residues. Losses at the gene ends were 4 bases for V and 2 bases for J; bases not matched to a gene: 4. The CDR3 DNA reads TGCGCCAGCAGCCCTCTAGCGGGAGGCAACACCGGGGAGCTGTTTTTT. It is translated as CASSPLAGGNTGELFF.

The V gene is TRBV13, the J gene TRBJ2-1, with TRBD1 as a possible D gene (6 bases). The CDR3 contains 13 residues. The V gene's germline CDR1 is PRHDT and CDR2 FYEKMQ (reference sequence). V gave up 5 bases and J gave up 12 bases, with 17 bases separating them. The CDR3 region is CASSPSGTLGQFF. CDR3 DNA: TGTGCCAGCAGCCCATCAGGGACACTGGGGCAGTTCTTC. The whole variable domain, filled in from reference TRBV13 and TRBJ2-1, reads AAGVIQSPRHLIKEKRETATLKCYPIPRHDTVYWYQQGPGQDPQFLISFYEKMQSDKGSIPDRFSAQQFSDYHSELNMSSLELGDSALYFCASSPSGTLGQFFGPGTRLTVL.

V and J are TRBV14 and TRBJ2-7, with TRBD2 as a possible D gene (5 bases). The CDR3 loop spans 17 amino acids. V was clipped by 3 bases and J by 5 bases, with 23 bases between them. Germline-derived CDR1 and CDR2 are SGHDN and FVKESK. In DNA, the CDR3 is TGTGCCAGCAGCCATAAGAGGGCCTCCCTCTTTAGTAACGAGCAGTACTTC. Its protein product is CASSHKRASLFSNEQYF. The full variable domain, completed using reference TRBV14 and TRBJ2-7, is EAGVTQFPSHSVIEKGQTVTLRCDPISGHDNLYWYRRVMGKEIKFLLHFVKESKQDESGMPNNRFLAERTGGTYSTLKVQPAELEDSGVYFCASSHKRASLFSNEQYFGPGTRLTVT.

The rearrangement joins TRBV6-1 to TRBJ2-1, with D unclear. Germline V CDR1 and CDR2: MNHNS, SASEGT. The CDR3 covers 13 residues. The V and J ends lost 8 bases and 2 bases respectively, with 10 bases between them. The CDR3 loop is CASLTVTYNEQFF. As DNA, the CDR3 is TGTGCCAGCTTGACCGTTACCTACAATGAGCAGTTCTTC.

The CDR3 region has the DNA TGTGCCAGCAGCCAGTACCAGACTAGCGGGATTTACAATGAGCAGTTCTTC. Amino acid sequence: CASSQYQTSGIYNEQFF. V usage is TRBV4-2 and J usage is TRBJ2-1, with 11 bases aligning to TRBD2. V dropped 3 bases and J dropped 4; count of bases not matched to a gene: 8. This CDR3 region has 17 residues. CDR1 and CDR2 (germline): LGHNA, YNFKEQ.

The chain links TRBV6-5 to TRBJ1-2; no definite D call. CDR1 and CDR2 (germline): MNHEY, SVGAGI. The CDR3 runs 15 residues. V dropped 5 bases and J dropped 8 bases, with 21 bases sitting between them. CDR3 DNA: TGTGCCAGCAGTAATACTCTACCACCAAGCAGGGGCTACACCTTC. Encoded protein: CASSNTLPPSRGYTF.

The V call is TRBV28, the J call TRBJ2-5; the D gene is possibly TRBD2 (6 bases). The J call is in doubt because the DNA end fits TRBJ2-7 better. This CDR3 is 15 amino acids long. Germline CDR1 reads MDHEN; CDR2 reads SYDVKM. The CDR3: CASSPPGLRPYEQYF. The CDR3 nucleotides read TGTGCCAGCAGTCCACCGGGACTGCGCCCTTACGAGCAGTACTTC.

As regards this clone: This specimen includes other DNA sequences encoding the same CDR3. V usage is TRBV5-5 and J usage is TRBJ1-1; no clear D. Trimming left V 0 bases short and J 0 bases short, with 3 bases between. This CDR3 has 13 amino acids. Looked up from germline, CDR1 is SGHKS and CDR2 is YYEKEE (reference sequence). Here the CDR3 DNA reads TGTGCCAGCAGCTTGGTATTGAACACTGAAGCTTTCTTT. Translation gives CASSLVLNTEAFF.